This passage covers 23 T cell receptor beta chains from one sample sequenced in a study of blood T cell repertoires in COVID-19. The repertoire was sequenced with immunoSEQ multiplex PCR; TCRdb's copy has only in-frame clones and lacks some. The sample consists of fewer than 45,000 clones, about 89% of them appearing once. The sample consisted of peripheral blood. These receptors originate from a young woman in a cohort sampled during active COVID-19.

The table lists this clone with a count of one. The chain recombines TRBV3-1 (or the pseudogene TRBV3-2) with TRBJ2-7, with 7 bases lining up with TRBD2. The J segment lost 3 bases and the V segment lost 5 bases, leaving 4 bases of the junction unmatched. This CDR3 spans 13 amino acids. Germline V gene sequence: CDR1 LGHDT, CDR2 YNNKEL (reference sequence). The CDR3 here is CASSKAGNYEQYF. DNA of the CDR3: TGTGCCAGCAGCAAAGCGGGAAACTACGAGCAGTACTTC.

The chain is built from TRBV23-1 and TRBJ1-5; D is unresolved. TRBV23-1 has ORF status, its function being uncertain. The CDR3 covers 14 residues. The V gene lost 3 bases and the J gene lost 0 bases, with 6 bases spanning the gap. The CDR3 loop reads CASSQRNSNQPQHF. For the CDR3, the DNA is TGCGCCAGCAGTCAGAGGAATAGCAATCAGCCCCAGCATTTT.

The chain employs TRBV24-1 and TRBJ2-7; 7 bases match TRBD1. The germline V gene has CDR1 KGHDR and CDR2 SFDVKD. The CDR3 is made up of 14 amino acids. The trim removed 4 bases at V and 2 bases at J, leaving 4 bases unmatched. For the CDR3, the DNA is TGTGCCACCAGTGACCGGGACAGAGCCTACGAGCAGTACTTC. The encoded protein is CATSDRDRAYEQYF.

The genes are TRBV5-4 and TRBJ2-4; 8 nucleotides match TRBD1. The CDR3 sequence is 14 residues long. CDR1 SGHNT and CDR2 YYREEE come from the germline V gene (reference sequence). V shed 3 bases and J 3 bases; nucleotides not matched to a gene: 2. Here the CDR3 DNA reads TGTGCCAGCAGCTGGGGGACAGGCAAAAACATTCAGTACTTC. Its translation is CASSWGTGKNIQYF.

The chain has TRBV24-1 and TRBJ1-5; 9 bases align to TRBD1. After removal of 3 bases from V and 3 bases from J, the junction contained 11 bases not matched to a gene. Germline CDR1 and CDR2: KGHDR and SFDVKD. The CDR3 sequence is 18 residues long. The CDR3 here is CATSDLQPGQGDNQPQHF. Here the CDR3 DNA reads TGTGCCACCAGTGATCTCCAACCGGGACAGGGAGACAATCAGCCCCAGCATTTT.

The rearrangement links TRBV6-2 or TRBV6-3 to TRBJ2-3, with 7 bases lining up with TRBD1. J lost 1 base, V lost 4 bases, and 5 bases had no gene match. The length of the CDR3 is 15 residues. CDR1 is MNHEY and CDR2 is SVGEGT in the germline V gene. The CDR3 here is CASSWGQPGTDTQYF. The CDR3 nucleotides read TGTGCCAGCAGTTGGGGACAGCCTGGCACAGATACGCAGTATTTT.

This clone appeared once. The chain combines TRBV9 with TRBJ1-1, with TRBD1 matching 8 bases. The CDR3 contains 12 residues. After removal of 4 bases from V and 8 bases from J, the junction contained 4 bases not matched to a gene. Germline V gene sequence: CDR1 SGDLS, CDR2 YYNGEE. CDR3 region: CASSPRTGEAFF. The CDR3 nucleotides are TGTGCCAGCAGCCCCCGGACAGGGGAAGCTTTCTTT.

The rearrangement uses TRBV4-3 and TRBJ2-1; TRBD2 matches 8 bases. V lost 0 bases to trimming and J lost 5 bases; unmatched junction nucleotides: 0. CDR3 length: 14 residues. From germline, CDR1 is LGHNA and CDR2 YSLEER. The CDR3 DNA follows: TGCGCCAGCAGCCAAGAACTAGCGGACAATGAGCAGTTCTTC. Translation gives CASSQELADNEQFF.

This clone was observed a handful of times. The chain joins TRBV13 to TRBJ2-2; D might be TRBD2 (6 bases). This CDR3 has 13 amino acids. Trimming cost V 5 bases and J 7 bases, with 11 bases left between them. Per the germline V gene, CDR1 is PRHDT and CDR2 is FYEKMQ (reference sequence). The CDR3 here is CASSTGLHGELFF. In DNA form, the CDR3 reads TGTGCCAGCAGCACGGGACTTCACGGGGAGCTGTTTTTT.

The CDR3 region has the DNA TGTGCCAGCCCTCCCCCCCGGGATCGTTCCTACAATGAGCAGTTCTTC. Amino acid sequence: CASPPPRDRSYNEQFF. This chain links TRBV28 with TRBJ2-1, with a weak D call TRBD2 (5 bases). Deletions cut 8 bases from V and 1 base from J, with 18 bases between. CDR3 size: 16 residues. Germline CDR1 and CDR2: MDHEN and SYDVKM.

This clone was recorded only once. This chain connects TRBV6-5 to TRBJ1-4; perhaps TRBD1 as D (5 bases). Germline V gene lookup returns CDR1 MNHEY and CDR2 SVGAGI. This CDR3 region has 13 residues. V was pared by 4 bases and J by 7 bases, with 10 bases between. The CDR3 reads CASSSRVREKLFF. The CDR3 DNA follows: TGTGCCAGCAGTTCCAGGGTTCGTGAAAAACTGTTTTTT.

In this sample, this clone turned up once. The V gene is TRBV9, the J gene TRBJ2-7; D remains ambiguous. V dropped 0 bases and J dropped 3 bases, with 13 bases sitting between them. CDR1 is SGDLS, CDR2 YYNGEE, per germline. The length of the CDR3 is 15 residues. Written as DNA, the CDR3 is TGTGCCAGCAGCGTAGAATCCGGGTCTGTCTACGAGCAGTACTTC. This translates into CASSVESGSVYEQYF.

This clone has a single count. This sequence joins TRBV28 and TRBJ2-1; 12 nucleotides match TRBD2. The V and J ends lost 7 bases and 0 bases, in that order; junction bases with no gene match: 10. Germline V gene lookup returns CDR1 MDHEN and CDR2 SYDVKM. This CDR3 has 18 amino acids. In DNA, the CDR3 is TGTGCCAGCACTTCAAACGGACTAGCGGGACTCTCCTACAATGAGCAGTTCTTC. Protein product: CASTSNGLAGLSYNEQFF.

The rearrangement joins TRBV29-1 to TRBJ2-7, with 8 bases fitting TRBD2. This CDR3 is 13 amino acids long. V was pared by 2 bases and J by 5 bases, with 5 bases of the junction left unmatched. The germline V gene has CDR1 SQVTM and CDR2 ANQGSEA. DNA for the CDR3: TGCAGCGTTGAAACTAGCGGTTTGAACGAGCAGTACTTC. This encodes CSVETSGLNEQYF.

This chain uses TRBV25-1 with TRBJ1-6; 8 bases are a match to TRBD1. The ends lost 7 bases at V and 6 bases at J; junction bases unmatched: 5. CDR1 and CDR2 from the germline V gene are MGHDK and SYGVNS. The CDR3 is 14 amino acids. CDR3 protein: CASMGGQVNSPLHF. The DNA for the CDR3 is TGTGCCAGCATGGGGGGACAGGTTAATTCACCCCTCCACTTT.

The rearrangement joins TRBV12-3 or TRBV12-4 to TRBJ2-4, with D unresolved. V shed 3 bases and J shed 7 bases, with 7 bases lying between them. The CDR3 consists of 12 residues. The CDR3 DNA reads as TGTGCCAGCAGTTTCATACAGAACATTCAGTACTTC. Its protein product is CASSFIQNIQYF.

This clone was detected only once. The sample has other DNA sequences that encode this CDR3 too. This chain links TRBV19 with TRBJ2-1; the match to TRBD2 covers 13 bases. J was trimmed by 5 bases and V by 1 base; bases with no gene match: 2. CDR3 length: 16 residues. The germline V gene encodes CDR1 LNHDA and CDR2 SQIVND (reference sequence). CDR3 bases: TGTGCCAGTAGTATAGGGACTAGCGGGAGCCACAATGAGCAGTTCTTC. Its translation is CASSIGTSGSHNEQFF. Using reference TRBV19 and TRBJ2-1 for the parts outside the CDR3, the full variable domain is DGGITQSPKYLFRKEGQNVTLSCEQNLNHDAMYWYRQDPGQGLRLIYYSQIVNDFQKGDIAEGYSVSREKKESFPLTVTSAQKNPTAFYLCASSIGTSGSHNEQFFGPGTRLTVL.

Comments on this clone: This CDR3 fails to terminate in the conserved phenylalanine or tryptophan, so it likely reflects a read error. Because the CDR3's place on the DNA is in doubt, the DNA is left out and the CDR3 is given as listed by TCRdb. J is TRBJ1-1 and V is TRBV6-1. Germline V gene sequence: CDR1 MNHNS, CDR2 SASEGT. The CDR3 length equals 13 residues, ends included. The CDR3: CASSEAGGAARIL.

The V call is TRBV19, the J call TRBJ2-3, with 7 bases fitting TRBD2. CDR1 is LNHDA and CDR2 is SQIVND in the germline V gene (reference sequence). V was clipped by 4 bases and J by 3 bases; unmatched bases: 10. This CDR3 region has 16 residues. The chain's CDR3 is CASSRNGRIGTDTQYF. As DNA, the CDR3 is TGTGCCAGTAGTAGAAACGGGAGGATCGGGACAGATACGCAGTATTTT.

The chain recombines TRBV30 with TRBJ1-1, with D tentatively TRBD1 (5 bases). The V gene lost 3 bases and the J gene lost 8 bases, with 16 bases spanning the gap. This CDR3 region has 13 residues. Germline CDR1 is GTSNPN and CDR2 is SVGIG (reference sequence). The CDR3, as DNA: TGTGCCTGGAGGTTATATTCCACAGGAGAAGCTTTCTTT. Translating it yields CAWRLYSTGEAFF. The variable domain in full, with the rest retrieved from reference TRBV30 and TRBJ1-1, is SQTIHQWPATLVQPVGSPLSLECTVEGTSNPNLYWYRQAAGRGLQLLFYSVGIGQISSEVPQNLSASRPQDRQFILSSKKLLLSDSGFYLCAWRLYSTGEAFFGQGTRLTVV.

The gene calls are TRBV7-2 and TRBJ2-7, with 13 positions matching TRBD2. CDR1 is SGHTA and CDR2 is FQGNSA in the germline V gene. J was trimmed by 5 bases and V by 7 bases; bases with no gene match: 8. There are 15 residues in the CDR3. The CDR3 bases are TGTGCCAGCAACATTTTAGGACTAGCGGGAGACGAGCAGTACTTC. Translated, it gives CASNILGLAGDEQYF.

V and J are TRBV24-1 and TRBJ2-2; 8 bases map to TRBD1. The CDR3 spans 15 residues. CDR1 KGHDR and CDR2 SFDVKD come from the germline V gene. The J segment lost 6 bases and the V segment lost 4 bases, leaving 6 bases of the junction unmatched. The CDR3 bases are TGTGCCACCAGTGAGGCGGACAGGGCGGCCGGGGAGCTGTTTTTT. Translated, it gives CATSEADRAAGELFF.

The genes are TRBV11-2 and TRBJ2-3; D may be TRBD2 (6 bases). CDR1 is SGHAT and CDR2 is FQNNGV in the germline V gene. Trimming cost V 1 base and J 2 bases, with 10 bases left between them. This CDR3 spans 15 amino acids. The CDR3 nucleotides read TGTGCCAGCAGCTTAGTCGGGAGTATCACAGATACGCAGTATTTT. Its protein product is CASSLVGSITDTQYF.